This is a list of T cell receptor beta chains from one sample in a study of neurological immune-mediated disorders. From the 5' RACE reads, TCRdb called clonotypes with MiXCR, one entry per CDR3 protein. The sample lists 25,000 to 30,000 distinct CDR3 sequences, around 6.3% seen once, with 9% in the top ten. Material: PBMCs. The receptors come from a woman aged 45-60 years in good health. Both conserved end residues are part of each CDR3. D genes are given only for firm matches. Clone size is not always given. Where it is, it says once, few, many or a class for expanded clones.

j_call: TRBJ1-1; d_call: -; v_call: TRBV9; clone_size: many; cdr3_nt: TGTGCCAGCAGCGTAGCTACAGGGAAAAACACTGAAGCTTTCTTT; cdr3_aa: CASSVATGKNTEAFF
j_call: TRBJ2-3; d_call: -; v_call: TRBV5-1; clone_size: many; cdr3_nt: TGCGCCAGCAGCTTAACTACGACTCATTACGATACGCAGTATTTT; cdr3_aa: CASSLTTTHYDTQYF
j_call: TRBJ2-3; d_call: TRBD2; v_call: TRBV19; clone_size: -; cdr3_nt: TGTGCCAGTAGTAGACTAGCGGGAGAGGCAGATACGCAGTATTTT; cdr3_aa: CASSRLAGEADTQYF
j_call: TRBJ1-1; d_call: -; v_call: TRBV5-6; clone_size: many; cdr3_nt: TGTGCCAGCAGCTCCCAACCCATACCGAAGGGAGGAGCTTTCTTT; cdr3_aa: CASSSQPIPKGGAFF
j_call: TRBJ2-6; d_call: -; v_call: TRBV7-9; clone_size: many; cdr3_nt: TGTGCCAGCAGCACCGTTGGGGGCTCTGGGGCCAACGTCCTGACTTTC; cdr3_aa: CASSTVGGSGANVLTF
j_call: TRBJ1-1; d_call: -; v_call: TRBV6-5; clone_size: many; cdr3_nt: TGTGCCAGCAGTTACTCGAAATTGGGGCATAGGAGCACTGAAGCTTTCTTT; cdr3_aa: CASSYSKLGHRSTEAFF
j_call: TRBJ2-5; d_call: -; v_call: TRBV5-4; clone_size: -; cdr3_nt: TGTGCCAGCAGCTCGTGGAGGGGAGAGACCCAGTACTTC; cdr3_aa: CASSSWRGETQYF
j_call: TRBJ2-1; d_call: -; v_call: TRBV5-8; clone_size: -; cdr3_nt: TGTGCCAGCAACCAGGACAGAATCTACAATGAGCAGTTCTTC; cdr3_aa: CASNQDRIYNEQFF
j_call: TRBJ2-4; d_call: -; v_call: TRBV7-2; clone_size: many; cdr3_nt: TGTGCCAGCAGCTTAGCAAGGTCGGGAAACATTCAGTACTTC; cdr3_aa: CASSLARSGNIQYF
j_call: TRBJ2-2; d_call: -; v_call: TRBV7-3; clone_size: many; cdr3_nt: TGTGCCAGCAGCTCCCGACTTGGTGGCGGGGAGCTGTTTTTT; cdr3_aa: CASSSRLGGGELFF
j_call: TRBJ2-7; d_call: -; v_call: TRBV20-1; clone_size: many; cdr3_nt: TGCAGTGCTAGAGATTATAGTTTAGGAGGGGCGAGCTCCTACGAGCAGTACTTC; cdr3_aa: CSARDYSLGGASSYEQYF
j_call: TRBJ2-7; d_call: -; v_call: TRBV5-1; clone_size: many; cdr3_nt: TGCGCCAGCAGCTCGGACAATTCCTACGAGCAGTACTTC; cdr3_aa: CASSSDNSYEQYF
j_call: TRBJ2-3; d_call: -; v_call: TRBV20-1; clone_size: many; cdr3_nt: TGCAGTGCTAAGAGGCCTTTAGCCTTCACAGATACGCAGTATTTT; cdr3_aa: CSAKRPLAFTDTQYF
j_call: TRBJ2-7; d_call: -; v_call: TRBV7-2; clone_size: many; cdr3_nt: TGTGCCAGCAGCCTAGGGGGGACACCCTACGAGCAGTACTTC; cdr3_aa: CASSLGGTPYEQYF
j_call: TRBJ2-3; d_call: -; v_call: TRBV24-1; clone_size: -; cdr3_nt: TGTGCCACGTCTCAGGGACTCCAGAACACAGATACGCAGTATTTT; cdr3_aa: CATSQGLQNTDTQYF
j_call: TRBJ1-6; d_call: -; v_call: TRBV28; clone_size: many; cdr3_nt: TGTGCCAGCAGGCCTCGACAGATTCCAAATTCACCCCTCCACTTT; cdr3_aa: CASRPRQIPNSPLHF
j_call: TRBJ1-5; d_call: TRBD1; v_call: TRBV29-1; clone_size: many; cdr3_nt: TGCAGCGTCTTGACAGGGTTCGGCCAGCCCCAGCATTTT; cdr3_aa: CSVLTGFGQPQHF